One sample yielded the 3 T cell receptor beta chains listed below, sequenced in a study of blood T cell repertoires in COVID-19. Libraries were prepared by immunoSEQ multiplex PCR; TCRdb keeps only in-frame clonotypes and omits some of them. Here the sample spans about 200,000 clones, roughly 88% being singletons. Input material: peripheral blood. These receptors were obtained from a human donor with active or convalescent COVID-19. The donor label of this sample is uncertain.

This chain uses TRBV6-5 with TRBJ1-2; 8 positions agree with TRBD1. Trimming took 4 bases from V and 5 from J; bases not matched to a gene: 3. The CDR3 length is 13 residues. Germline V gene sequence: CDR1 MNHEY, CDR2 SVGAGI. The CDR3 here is CASSSTGVYGYTF. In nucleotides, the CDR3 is TGTGCCAGCAGTTCGACAGGGGTATATGGCTACACCTTC.

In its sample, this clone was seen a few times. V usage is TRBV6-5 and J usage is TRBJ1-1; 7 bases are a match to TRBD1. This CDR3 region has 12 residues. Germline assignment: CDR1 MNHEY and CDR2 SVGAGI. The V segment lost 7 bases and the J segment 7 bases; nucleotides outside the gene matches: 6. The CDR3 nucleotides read TGTGCCAGCACGCACCACAGGGGTGAAGCTTTCTTT. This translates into CASTHHRGEAFF.

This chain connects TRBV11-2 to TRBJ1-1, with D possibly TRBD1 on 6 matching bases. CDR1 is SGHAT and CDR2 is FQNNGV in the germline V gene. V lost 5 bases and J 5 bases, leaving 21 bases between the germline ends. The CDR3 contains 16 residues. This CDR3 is CASSPAGGGGWTEAFF. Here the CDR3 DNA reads TGTGCCAGCAGCCCCGCGGGTGGGGGCGGCTGGACTGAAGCTTTCTTT.